Here is one T cell receptor (beta chain) with its context. Germline CDR1 is MNHEY and CDR2 is SMNVEV (reference sequence). The CDR3 is 13 residues long. V was clipped by 6 bases and J by 2 bases, with 10 bases between them. This entry belongs to a study of neoadjuvant anti-PD-1 for oral cavity cancer. Blood libraries mostly used approximately 450 ng genomic DNA, six replicates each. Produced via immunoSEQ multiplex PCR; TCRdb's table is partial and in-frame only. The table shows 50,000 to 65,000 clones, with roughly 84% occurring only once. The input for sequencing was PBMCs, taken before nivolumab (anti-PD-1) treatment. This sequence joins TRBV27 and TRBJ1-2; D is undetermined. The clonotype originates from a person aged 35-79 years with oral cavity squamous cell carcinoma. CDR3 coding DNA: TGTGCCAGCAGCCCTACACAAAACTATGGCTACACCTTC. Translating gives CASSPTQNYGYTF.